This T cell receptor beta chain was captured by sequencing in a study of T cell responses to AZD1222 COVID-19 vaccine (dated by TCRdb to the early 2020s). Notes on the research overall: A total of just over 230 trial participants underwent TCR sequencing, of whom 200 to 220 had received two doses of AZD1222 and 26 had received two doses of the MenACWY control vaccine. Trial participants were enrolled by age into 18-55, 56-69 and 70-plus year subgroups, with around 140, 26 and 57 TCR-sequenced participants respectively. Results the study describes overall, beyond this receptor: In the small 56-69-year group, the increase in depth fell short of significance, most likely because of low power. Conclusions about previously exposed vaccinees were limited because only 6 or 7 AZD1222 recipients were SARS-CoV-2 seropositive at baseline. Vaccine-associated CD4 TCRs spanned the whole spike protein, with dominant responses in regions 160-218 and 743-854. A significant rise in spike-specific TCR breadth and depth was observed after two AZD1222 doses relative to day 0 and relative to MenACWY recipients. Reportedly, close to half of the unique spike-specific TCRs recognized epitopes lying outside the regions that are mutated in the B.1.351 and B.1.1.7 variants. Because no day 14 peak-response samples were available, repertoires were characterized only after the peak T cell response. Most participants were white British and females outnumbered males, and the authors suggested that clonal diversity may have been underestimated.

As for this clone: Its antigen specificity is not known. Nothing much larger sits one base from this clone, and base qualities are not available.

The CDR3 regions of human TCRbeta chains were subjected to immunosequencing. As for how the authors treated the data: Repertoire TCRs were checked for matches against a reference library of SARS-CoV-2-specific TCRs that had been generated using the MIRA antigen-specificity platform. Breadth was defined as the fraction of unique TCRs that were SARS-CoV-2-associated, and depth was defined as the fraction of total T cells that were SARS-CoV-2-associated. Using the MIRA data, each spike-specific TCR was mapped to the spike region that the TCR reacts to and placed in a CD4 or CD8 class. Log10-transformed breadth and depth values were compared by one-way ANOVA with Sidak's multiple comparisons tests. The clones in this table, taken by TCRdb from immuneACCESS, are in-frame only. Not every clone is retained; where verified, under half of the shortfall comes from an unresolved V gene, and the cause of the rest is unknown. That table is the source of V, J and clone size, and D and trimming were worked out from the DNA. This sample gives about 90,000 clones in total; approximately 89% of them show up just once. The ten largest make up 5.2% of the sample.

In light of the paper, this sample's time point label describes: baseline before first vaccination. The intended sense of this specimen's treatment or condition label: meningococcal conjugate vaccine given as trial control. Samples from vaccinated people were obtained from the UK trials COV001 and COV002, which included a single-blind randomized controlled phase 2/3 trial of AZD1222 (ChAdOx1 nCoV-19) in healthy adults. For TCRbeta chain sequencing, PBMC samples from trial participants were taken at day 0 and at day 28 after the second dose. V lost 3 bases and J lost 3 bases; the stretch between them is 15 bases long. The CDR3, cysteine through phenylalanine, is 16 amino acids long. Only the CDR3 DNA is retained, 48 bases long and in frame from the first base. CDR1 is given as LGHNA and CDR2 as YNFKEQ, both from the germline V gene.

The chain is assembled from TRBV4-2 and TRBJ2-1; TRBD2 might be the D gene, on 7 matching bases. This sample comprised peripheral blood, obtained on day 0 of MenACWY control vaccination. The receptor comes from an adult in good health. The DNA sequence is TGTGCCAGCAGCCAGGCCCGGGGGGCACTCTACAATGAGCAGTTCTTC. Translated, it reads CASSQARGALYNEQFF.